The 14 T cell receptor beta chains below come from one sample, sequenced in a study of blood T cell repertoires in COVID-19. Method: immunoSEQ multiplex PCR; TCRdb's copy keeps in-frame clones and lacks some. This table has 250,000 or so clones, 90% appearing once. Input material: peripheral blood. All receptors derive from a woman aged 55 to 70 with COVID-19, enrolled during active disease.

For the CDR3, the DNA is TGTGCCAGCAGTTACGGGCGAGTCTCTGGAAACACCATATATTTT. Translation: CASSYGRVSGNTIYF. This chain links TRBV6-5 with TRBJ1-3; D call uncertain. The germline V gene has CDR1 MNHEY and CDR2 SVGAGI. The CDR3 is made up of 15 amino acids. V shed 2 bases and J shed 0 bases, with 8 bases lying between them.

The rearrangement uses TRBV12-5 and TRBJ2-7; TRBD2 might be the D (6 bases). The V gene's germline CDR1 is LGHNT and CDR2 FRNRAP. V was shortened by 3 bases and J by 7 bases, with 7 bases between the two germline ends. CDR3 length: 11 amino acids. CDR3 sequence reads: CASGFGGEQYF. Here the CDR3 DNA reads TGTGCTAGTGGTTTTGGAGGGGAGCAGTACTTC.

In its sample, this clone was seen a few times. V gene TRBV7-2 combines with J gene TRBJ1-2; TRBD1 matches at 8 bases. J lost 8 bases, V lost 2 bases, and 10 bases had no gene match. The CDR3 runs 15 residues. CDR1 and CDR2 (germline): SGHTA, FQGNSA. This CDR3 is CASSLRRQGAGGYTF. CDR3 DNA sequence: TGTGCCAGCAGCTTACGAAGGCAGGGGGCGGGAGGCTACACCTTC.

This chain joins TRBV7-3 and TRBJ1-3; 7 bases are shared with TRBD1. CDR3 length: 16 residues. The ends lost 2 bases at V and 4 bases at J; junction bases unmatched: 8. Looked up from germline, CDR1 is SGHTA and CDR2 is FQGTGA. CDR3 sequence: CASSLGGRGTGNTIYF. As DNA, the CDR3 is TGTGCCAGCAGCTTAGGAGGCAGGGGGACCGGAAACACCATATATTTT.

The chain carries TRBV4-1 and TRBJ2-5, with D maybe TRBD1 (6 bases). The CDR3 is 14 amino acids. The germline CDR1 and CDR2 sequences are MGHRA and YSYEKL. Trimming removed 5 bases at V and 1 base at J, with 11 bases between. CDR3 nucleotides: TGCGCCAGCAGCTCGGGACACCTCCAAGAGACCCAGTACTTC. This gives the protein CASSSGHLQETQYF.

The chain couples TRBV14 to TRBJ1-6; TRBD1 is a possible D gene (6 bases). V was trimmed by 4 bases and J by 8 bases, leaving 9 bases between them. Germline CDR1 is SGHDN and CDR2 is FVKESK. The CDR3 spans 13 residues. The CDR3 bases are TGTGCCAGCAGCCCAACAGGGCATTCACCCCTCCACTTT. Its translation: CASSPTGHSPLHF.

The count of this clone is one. The chain recombines TRBV19 with TRBJ1-5; D perhaps matches TRBD1 (5 bases). The CDR3 runs to 16 residues. The germline V gene encodes CDR1 LNHDA and CDR2 SQIVND (reference sequence). V lost 0 bases and J lost 0, with 9 bases in between. This chain's CDR3 is CASSIETDLSNQPQHF. As DNA, the CDR3 is TGTGCCAGTAGTATAGAGACAGACCTTAGCAATCAGCCCCAGCATTTT.

The chain carries TRBV15 and TRBJ2-1, with D possibly TRBD1 on 6 matching bases. V shed 4 bases and J shed 2 bases, with 15 bases lying between them. Germline V gene sequence: CDR1 LNHNV, CDR2 YYDKDF (reference sequence). The CDR3 has 16 residues. CDR3: CATSTLTGFTYNEQFF. The CDR3 region has the DNA TGTGCCACCAGCACTCTGACAGGTTTTACCTACAATGAGCAGTTCTTC.

This chain joins TRBV9 and TRBJ1-2, with a tentative D call TRBD1 (5 bases). The CDR3 spans 15 residues. Germline V gene data show CDR1 as SGDLS and CDR2 as YYNGEE. Trimming pared 3 bases from V and 0 bases from J, leaving 12 bases between. The CDR3 coding sequence is TGTGCCAGCAGCGCTTCAGGGTGGACTAACTATGGCTACACCTTC. This gives the protein CASSASGWTNYGYTF.

The gene calls are TRBV19 and TRBJ1-2; 8 bases fit TRBD1. Looked up from germline, CDR1 is LNHDA and CDR2 is SQIVND (reference sequence). The CDR3 contains 16 residues. The V segment lost 2 bases and the J segment 7 bases; nucleotides outside the gene matches: 12. The CDR3 nucleotides read TGTGCCAGTAGTATAACTCTGGTCGGCAGGGGGCCTGGCTACACCTTC. Amino acid sequence: CASSITLVGRGPGYTF.

This clone appeared a single time. This chain uses TRBV14 with TRBJ1-1, with a possible D match to TRBD1 (6 bases). Deletions cut 3 bases from V and 7 bases from J, with 12 bases between. CDR1 is SGHDN, CDR2 FVKESK, per germline. CDR3 length: 13 amino acids. The CDR3 DNA is TGTGCCAGCAGCCAGACTACAGGGAATGAAGCTTTCTTT. Translated: CASSQTTGNEAFF.

V and J are TRBV4-1 and TRBJ1-1; D is possibly TRBD1 (6 bases). There are 18 residues in the CDR3. V lost 4 bases, J lost 0 bases, and 21 bases lay in between. Germline V CDR1 and CDR2: MGHRA, YSYEKL. CDR3 region: CASSLGGGQGLVNTEAFF. DNA of the CDR3: TGCGCCAGCAGCCTCGGGGGGGGCCAGGGCCTCGTGAACACTGAAGCTTTCTTT.

The rearrangement uses TRBV7-9 and TRBJ1-1; D call uncertain. The V gene's germline CDR1 is SEHNR and CDR2 FQNEAQ (reference sequence). V shed 8 bases and J shed 6 bases, with 16 bases lying between them. The CDR3 is made up of 13 amino acids. The DNA of the CDR3 is TGTGCCAGCCCCTCGACGGGATTTCCTGAAGCTTTCTTT. Its translation is CASPSTGFPEAFF. Variable domain in full (rest from reference TRBV7-9 and TRBJ1-1): DTGVSQNPRHKITKRGQNVTFRCDPISEHNRLYWYRQTLGQGPEFLTYFQNEAQLEKSRLLSDRFSAERPKGSFSTLEIQRTEQGDSAMYLCASPSTGFPEAFFGQGTRLTVV.

This rearrangement joins TRBV6-2 or TRBV6-3 to TRBJ1-4, with D unclear. V dropped 5 bases and J dropped 15 bases, with 13 bases sitting between them. There are 11 residues in the CDR3. Germline lookup yields CDR1 MNHEY and CDR2 SVGEGT. The CDR3 nucleotides are TGTGCCAGCAGTAGACGCGGGCCGATGTTTTTT. Its translation is CASSRRGPMFF.